These 10 T cell receptor beta chains share one sample of origin, sequenced in a study of blood T cell repertoires in COVID-19. Generated by immunoSEQ multiplex PCR, the TCRdb table keeps only in-frame clones and is missing some. The sample carries some 230,000 clones, 86% recorded once. The sequenced material came from peripheral blood. The receptors were sampled from a man between 25 and 39 years old who had recovered from COVID-19.

Written as DNA, the CDR3 is TGTGCCAGCAGTTTTGGCACAGGCAGCTCCTACGAGCAGTACTTC. This gives the protein CASSFGTGSSYEQYF. The gene calls are TRBV6-2 or TRBV6-3 and TRBJ2-7; a possible D gene is TRBD1 (5 bases). Per the germline V gene, CDR1 is MNHEY and CDR2 is SVGEGT. V gave up 4 bases and J gave up 0 bases, with 13 bases separating them. The CDR3 covers 15 residues.

This rearrangement joins TRBV5-8 to TRBJ2-5, with 9 bases aligning to TRBD1. V lost 4 bases and J lost 5; bases outside the gene matches: 12. Germline CDR1 SGHTS, CDR2 YDEGEE. CDR3 length: 16 residues. The CDR3 coding sequence is TGTGCCAGCAGCCTTAGTTTGACAGGGGGTCTGGAGACCCAGTACTTC. It translates to CASSLSLTGGLETQYF.

V usage is TRBV29-1 and J usage is TRBJ1-3; no clear D gene. Trimming removed 3 bases from V and 7 bases from J, with 7 bases in between. The germline gives CDR1 SQVTM, CDR2 ANQGSEA. The CDR3 totals 11 residues. CDR3 bases: TGCAGCGTTGAGTCGGGGAACACCATATATTTT. Its translation is CSVESGNTIYF.

The rearrangement uses TRBV27 and TRBJ1-2, with 8 bases fitting TRBD1. The CDR3 totals 14 residues. V was pared by 5 bases and J by 2 bases, with 4 bases of the junction left unmatched. Per germline, CDR1 MNHEY and CDR2 SMNVEV (reference sequence). The CDR3 is CASSPTGENYGYTF. The CDR3 coding sequence is TGTGCCAGCAGTCCGACAGGGGAGAACTATGGCTACACCTTC.

CDR3 DNA: TGTGCCAGCAGCTTAGAGGGAGGGGCTGAAGCTTTCTTT. Residues: CASSLEGGAEAFF. This chain connects TRBV7-2 to TRBJ1-1; tentatively, D is TRBD1 (5 bases). Germline values: CDR1 SGHTA, CDR2 FQGNSA. The CDR3 totals 13 residues. Trimming cost V 1 base and J 6 bases, with 9 bases left between them.

The chain recombines TRBV27 with TRBJ1-1; 9 nucleotides line up with TRBD1. In germline, CDR1 is MNHEY, CDR2 SMNVEV (reference sequence). J was trimmed by 0 bases and V by 6 bases; bases with no gene match: 5. This CDR3 contains 15 residues. The CDR3 region has the DNA TGTGCCAGCAGGCGACAGGGGGGATTGAACACTGAAGCTTTCTTT. As protein: CASRRQGGLNTEAFF.

This chain links TRBV11-2 with TRBJ2-1; 7 bases are a match to TRBD1. The germline V gene encodes CDR1 SGHAT and CDR2 FQNNGV. The V segment lost 5 bases and the J segment 10 bases; nucleotides outside the gene matches: 5. This CDR3 spans 12 amino acids. This CDR3 is CASSLTGEEQFF. In DNA form, the CDR3 reads TGTGCCAGCAGCCTCACAGGGGAAGAGCAGTTCTTC.

The chain employs TRBV5-1 and TRBJ2-4; 14 bases match TRBD2. Germline CDR1 and CDR2: SGHRS and YFSETQ. The ends lost 5 bases at V and 0 bases at J; junction bases unmatched: 7. The CDR3 loop spans 18 amino acids. CDR3 sequence: CASSPGTSGRLAKNIQYF. CDR3 DNA: TGCGCCAGCAGTCCCGGGACTAGCGGGAGACTAGCCAAAAACATTCAGTACTTC. The full variable domain, in which reference TRBV5-1 and TRBJ2-4 provide the parts outside the CDR3, is KAGVTQTPRYLIKTRGQQVTLSCSPISGHRSVSWYQQTPGQGLQFLFEYFSETQRNKGNFPGRFSGRQFSNSRSEMNVSTLELGDSALYLCASSPGTSGRLAKNIQYFGAGTRLSVL.

The chain has TRBV4-3 and TRBJ2-5, with 11 bases aligning to TRBD2. V lost 6 bases and J lost 7; bases outside the gene matches: 10. This CDR3 comprises 15 residues. CDR1 and CDR2 from the germline V gene are LGHNA and YSLEER. CDR3 coding DNA: TGCGCCAGCAGTCAAATAGCGGGGGGGCGCGGGACCCAGTACTTC. Translation: CASSQIAGGRGTQYF.

The chain uses TRBV5-5 and TRBJ2-3; TRBD1 might be the D (6 bases). CDR3 length equals 17 residues. Germline assignment: CDR1 SGHKS and CDR2 YYEKEE (reference sequence). V lost 0 bases and J 2 bases, leaving 16 bases between the germline ends. CDR3 loop: CASSLAPTGSITDTQYF. CDR3 sequence (DNA): TGTGCCAGCAGCTTGGCCCCAACAGGGTCCATCACAGATACGCAGTATTTT. Using reference TRBV5-5 and TRBJ2-3 for the parts outside the CDR3, the full variable domain is DAGVTQSPTHLIKTRGQQVTLRCSPISGHKSVSWYQQVLGQGPQFIFQYYEKEERGRGNFPDRFSARQFPNYSSELNVNALLLGDSALYLCASSLAPTGSITDTQYFGPGTRLTVL.